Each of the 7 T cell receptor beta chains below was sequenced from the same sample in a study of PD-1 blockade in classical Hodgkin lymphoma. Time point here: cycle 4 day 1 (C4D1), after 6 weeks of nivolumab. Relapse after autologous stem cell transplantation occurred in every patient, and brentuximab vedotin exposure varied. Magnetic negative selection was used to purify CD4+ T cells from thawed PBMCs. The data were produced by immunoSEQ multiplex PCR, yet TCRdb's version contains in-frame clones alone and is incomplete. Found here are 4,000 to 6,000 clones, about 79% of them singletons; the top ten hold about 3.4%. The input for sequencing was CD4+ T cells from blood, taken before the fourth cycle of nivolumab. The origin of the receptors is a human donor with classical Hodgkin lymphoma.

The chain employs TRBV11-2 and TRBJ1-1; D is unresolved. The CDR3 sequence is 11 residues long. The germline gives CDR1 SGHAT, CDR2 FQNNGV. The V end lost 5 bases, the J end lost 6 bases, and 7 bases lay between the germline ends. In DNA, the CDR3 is TGTGCCAGCAGCCCGTTATCTGAAGCTTTCTTT. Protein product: CASSPLSEAFF.

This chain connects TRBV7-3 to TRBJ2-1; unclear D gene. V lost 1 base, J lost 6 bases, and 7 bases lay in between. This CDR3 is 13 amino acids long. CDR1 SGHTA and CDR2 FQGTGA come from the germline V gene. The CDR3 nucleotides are TGTGCCAGCAGCTTAAACGCGGCCAATGAGCAGTTCTTC. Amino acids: CASSLNAANEQFF.

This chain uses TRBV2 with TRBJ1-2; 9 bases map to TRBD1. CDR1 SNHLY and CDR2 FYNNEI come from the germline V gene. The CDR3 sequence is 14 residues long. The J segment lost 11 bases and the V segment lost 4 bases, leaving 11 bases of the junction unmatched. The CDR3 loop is CASSGTTGGSSYTF. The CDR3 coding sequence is TGTGCCAGCAGTGGTACGACAGGGGGAAGTTCATACACCTTC.

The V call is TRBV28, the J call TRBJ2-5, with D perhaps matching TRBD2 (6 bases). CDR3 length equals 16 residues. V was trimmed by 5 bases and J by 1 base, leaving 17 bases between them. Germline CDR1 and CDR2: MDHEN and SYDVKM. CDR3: CASSAQGGWAQETQYF. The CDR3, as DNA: TGTGCCAGCAGTGCCCAGGGAGGATGGGCCCAAGAGACCCAGTACTTC.

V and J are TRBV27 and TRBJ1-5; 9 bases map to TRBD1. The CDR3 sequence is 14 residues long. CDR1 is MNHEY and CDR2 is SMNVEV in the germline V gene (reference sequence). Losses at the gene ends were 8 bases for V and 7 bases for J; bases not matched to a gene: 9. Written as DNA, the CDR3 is TGTGCCAGCGGGACAGGGACGGTTTTCCAGCCCCAGCATTTT. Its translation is CASGTGTVFQPQHF.

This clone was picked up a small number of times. The CDR3: CASSLSRIHDSPLHF. CDR3 DNA: TGTGCCAGCAGCTTGTCTCGGATTCATGATTCACCCCTCCACTTT. This rearrangement joins TRBV5-4 to TRBJ1-6; D is uncertain. The V and J ends lost 1 base and 8 bases respectively, with 13 bases between them. Germline V CDR1 and CDR2: SGHNT, YYREEE (reference sequence). This CDR3 has 15 amino acids.

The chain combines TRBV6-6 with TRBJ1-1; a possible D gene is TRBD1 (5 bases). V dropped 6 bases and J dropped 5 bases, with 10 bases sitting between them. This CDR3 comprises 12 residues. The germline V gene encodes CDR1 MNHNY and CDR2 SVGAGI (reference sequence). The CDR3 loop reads CASRDIETEAFF. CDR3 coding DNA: TGTGCCAGCAGGGACATAGAGACTGAAGCTTTCTTT.